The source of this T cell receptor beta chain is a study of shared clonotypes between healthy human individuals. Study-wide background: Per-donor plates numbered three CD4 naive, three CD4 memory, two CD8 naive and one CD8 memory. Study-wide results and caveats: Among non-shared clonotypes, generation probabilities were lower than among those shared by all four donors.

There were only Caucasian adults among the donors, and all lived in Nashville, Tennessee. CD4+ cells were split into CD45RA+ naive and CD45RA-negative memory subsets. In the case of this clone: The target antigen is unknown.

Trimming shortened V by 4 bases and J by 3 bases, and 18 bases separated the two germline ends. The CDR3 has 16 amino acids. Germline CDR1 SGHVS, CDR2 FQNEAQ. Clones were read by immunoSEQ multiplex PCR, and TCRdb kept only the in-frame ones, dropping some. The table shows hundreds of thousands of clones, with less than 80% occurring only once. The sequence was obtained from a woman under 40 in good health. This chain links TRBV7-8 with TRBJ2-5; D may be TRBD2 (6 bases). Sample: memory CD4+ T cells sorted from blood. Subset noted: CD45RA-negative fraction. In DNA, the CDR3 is TGTGCCAGCAGCTCCCCGTTGAGGGAGGCAAAAGAGACCCAGTACTTC. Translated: CASSSPLREAKETQYF.